These 8 T cell receptor beta chains were all obtained from the same sample, sequenced in a study of blood T cell repertoires in COVID-19. Clones were read by immunoSEQ multiplex PCR, and TCRdb kept only the in-frame ones, dropping some. The sample consists of about 230,000 clones, roughly 87% of them appearing once. The sample was PBMCs or T cells enriched from blood (not recorded which). All receptors come from a man between 25 and 39 years old who had recovered from COVID-19.

V is TRBV11-2 and J is TRBJ2-1; TRBD2 matches at 10 bases. CDR3 length: 18 residues. V lost 2 bases and J lost 3; bases outside the gene matches: 10. CDR1 and CDR2 from the germline V gene are SGHAT and FQNNGV. The CDR3 DNA is TGTGCCAGCAGCTTACATTTGGGGTCTAGCGGGAGCTACAATGAGCAGTTCTTC. This gives the protein CASSLHLGSSGSYNEQFF.

CDR3 DNA: TGTGCCAGCAGTCCCGGGACTAGCGGGAGAAGGTTGGGTGAGCAGTTCTTC. Its translation is CASSPGTSGRRLGEQFF. The genes are TRBV6-6 and TRBJ2-1; 14 positions agree with TRBD2. CDR1 MNHNY and CDR2 SVGAGI come from the germline V gene (reference sequence). Trimming took 5 bases from V and 9 from J; bases not matched to a gene: 12. This CDR3 is 17 amino acids long.

The chain couples TRBV30 to TRBJ2-5, with a possible D match to TRBD1 (6 bases). Germline CDR1 GTSNPN, CDR2 SVGIG (reference sequence). CDR3 size: 15 residues. The V end was cut by 6 bases, the J end by 3 bases, with 20 bases between. This CDR3 reads CACAFTTGMKETQYF. The DNA of the CDR3 is TGTGCCTGCGCTTTTACAACAGGGATGAAAGAGACCCAGTACTTC.

The chain carries TRBV27 and TRBJ1-4; D is ambiguous. The V and J ends lost 8 bases and 1 base respectively, with 14 bases between them. The CDR3 extends over 15 amino acids. Per the germline V gene, CDR1 is MNHEY and CDR2 is SMNVEV (reference sequence). As DNA, the CDR3 is TGTGCCAGCGGGCCTACGGGGAGAACTAATGAAAAACTGTTTTTT. This translates into CASGPTGRTNEKLFF.

The chain uses TRBV6-5 and TRBJ2-5; 11 nucleotides agree with TRBD2. J was trimmed by 4 bases and V by 8 bases; bases with no gene match: 6. CDR3 length: 14 amino acids. In germline, CDR1 is MNHEY, CDR2 SVGAGI. Written as DNA, the CDR3 is TGTGCCAGCGGCGATAGCGGGGGGGCAGAGACCCAGTACTTC. Amino acids: CASGDSGGAETQYF.

The V gene is TRBV5-4, the J gene TRBJ1-3, with D uncertain. The CDR3 runs 12 residues. CDR1 and CDR2 (germline): SGHNT, YYREEE (reference sequence). V was cut by 2 bases and J by 3 bases, with 3 bases left in between. The CDR3 coding sequence is TGTGCCAGCAGCTTTCTTGGAAACACCATATATTTT. Translated, it gives CASSFLGNTIYF.

This clone was counted many times. The V gene is TRBV29-1, the J gene TRBJ2-2; tentatively, D is TRBD1 (6 bases). The V and J ends lost 7 bases and 2 bases respectively, with 20 bases between them. The CDR3 runs to 16 residues. Germline V CDR1 and CDR2: SQVTM, ANQGSEA. The CDR3 loop is CSAQDRTARNTGELFF. DNA for the CDR3: TGCAGCGCCCAAGACAGGACAGCTAGAAACACCGGGGAGCTGTTTTTT.

The V call is TRBV18, the J call TRBJ1-3; D remains unclear. From germline, CDR1 is KGHSH and CDR2 LQKENI. V shed 3 bases and J shed 4 bases, with 13 bases lying between them. The CDR3 contains 15 residues. CDR3 sequence reads: CASSPRETGGNTIYF. For the CDR3, the DNA is TGTGCCAGCTCACCCCGGGAAACCGGAGGAAACACCATATATTTT.